This T cell receptor (beta chain) was sequenced in a study of monozygotic twins with inflammatory bowel disease. Across eight separate reactions for each sample, cDNA was made. Each CDR3 protein gets one entry in TCRdb, which reprocessed the 5' RACE reads and gives no DNA. The sample table includes about 330,000 distinct CDR3 sequences. Remarks on this clonotype: Its antigen remains unidentified.

The CDR3 is 15 residues long. The study, taken as a whole, reports: Support was absent for any single strong signal or clonotype linked to IBD.

The clonotype was recovered from a human donor with ulcerative colitis or Crohn's disease, or a healthy co-twin of an affected twin (not recorded which). Sequences were obtained from blood. The V call is TRBV12-3 or TRBV12-4, the J call TRBJ2-7; without DNA, the TCRdb call of TRBD2 cannot be checked. The CDR3 loop reads CASSLSGSAVYEQYF.